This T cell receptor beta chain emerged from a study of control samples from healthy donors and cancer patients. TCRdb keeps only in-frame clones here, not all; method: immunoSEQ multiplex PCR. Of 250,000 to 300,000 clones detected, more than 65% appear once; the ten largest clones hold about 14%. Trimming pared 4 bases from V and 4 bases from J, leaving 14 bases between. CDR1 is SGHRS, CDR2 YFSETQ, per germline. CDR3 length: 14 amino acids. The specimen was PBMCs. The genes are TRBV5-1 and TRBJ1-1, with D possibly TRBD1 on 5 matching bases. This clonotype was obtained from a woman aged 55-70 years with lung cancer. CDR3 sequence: CASSGRDQGTEAFF. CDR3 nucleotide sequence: TGCGCCAGCAGCGGCAGGGATCAGGGCACTGAAGCTTTCTTT.